The 28 T cell receptor beta chains below all came from one sample that was sequenced in a study of shared clonotypes between healthy human individuals. Here immunoSEQ multiplex PCR was the method, and the copy in TCRdb shows in-frame clones only, minus some. This sample has 2,500,000 or so clones, with roughly 92% found just once. Sequencing input: naive CD4+ T cells from PBMCs. Noted subset: CD45RA+ positively selected. The receptor set was obtained from a man between 18 and 35 years old in good health. Some clones in this sample may be carry-over from other donors' samples.

Only one count was recorded for this clone. The chain combines TRBV15 with TRBJ1-2; no clear D gene. Germline CDR1 and CDR2: LNHNV and YYDKDF (reference sequence). This CDR3 spans 14 amino acids. Trimming shortened V by 1 base and J by 5 bases, and 11 bases separated the two germline ends. CDR3 amino acids: CATSRAALEYGYTF. The DNA for the CDR3 is TGTGCCACCAGCAGAGCCGCACTCGAATATGGCTACACCTTC. The full variable domain, with the rest looked up from reference TRBV15 and TRBJ1-2, is DAMVIQNPRYQVTQFGKPVTLSCSQTLNHNVMYWYQQKSSQAPKLLFHYYDKDFNNEADTPDNFQSRRPNTSFCFLDIRSPGLGDTAMYLCATSRAALEYGYTFGSGTRLTVV.

V and J are TRBV18 and TRBJ1-1; D gene uncertain. V was pared by 0 bases and J by 7 bases, with 12 bases between. The CDR3 length is 14 residues. Germline values: CDR1 KGHSH, CDR2 LQKENI. This chain's CDR3 is CASSPPSRQHEAFF. The CDR3 DNA reads as TGTGCCAGCTCACCACCGAGCAGGCAGCATGAAGCTTTCTTT.

The gene calls are TRBV2 and TRBJ2-7; TRBD1 is a possible D gene (5 bases). Deletions cut 8 bases from V and 4 bases from J, with 18 bases between. This CDR3 contains 14 residues. CDR1 SNHLY and CDR2 FYNNEI come from the germline V gene. The CDR3: CASGLKGVDYEQYF. CDR3 nucleotides: TGTGCCAGCGGTCTAAAAGGGGTGGATTACGAGCAGTACTTC.

This sequence joins TRBV21-1 and TRBJ1-2; the table's D gene call, TRBD1, was not cross checked with the DNA. TRBV21-1 is flagged as a pseudogene. This CDR3 has 14 amino acids. CDR3 sequence reads: CASSYWLGETGYTF. The DNA of the CDR3 is TGTGCCAGCAGCTATTGGCTAGGGGAAACAGGCTACACCTTC.

The chain combines TRBV10-1 with TRBJ2-7, with TRBD1 matching 10 bases. The junction had 5 bases not matched to a gene; V was cut back by 6 bases and J by 3 bases. The CDR3 runs 14 residues. The germline V gene encodes CDR1 WNHNN and CDR2 SYGVQD (reference sequence). The CDR3 coding sequence is TGCGCCAGCAGCAACCGGGACAGGGGCTACGAGCAGTACTTC. It codes for CASSNRDRGYEQYF.

This chain uses TRBV30 with TRBJ1-1, with no clear D. V lost 7 bases and J lost 0, with 15 bases in between. Germline V gene data show CDR1 as GTSNPN and CDR2 as SVGIG (reference sequence). The CDR3 runs 14 residues. CDR3 loop: CASHKHSLNTEAFF. For the CDR3, the DNA is TGTGCCTCACACAAACATAGCCTGAACACTGAAGCTTTCTTT. The full variable domain, in which reference TRBV30 and TRBJ1-1 provide the parts outside the CDR3, is SQTIHQWPATLVQPVGSPLSLECTVEGTSNPNLYWYRQAAGRGLQLLFYSVGIGQISSEVPQNLSASRPQDRQFILSSKKLLLSDSGFYLCASHKHSLNTEAFFGQGTRLTVV.

CDR3 bases: TGTGCCAGGCGCGGTAAGCGGGAGTGGCCCTACGAGCAGTACTTC. Its translation is CARRGKREWPYEQYF. The V and J genes are TRBV21-1 and TRBJ2-7; TRBD2, the table's D call, was not compared with the DNA. TRBV21-1 is a pseudogene locus. The CDR3 has 15 residues.

This clone was observed a single time. This chain links TRBV27 with TRBJ1-1; no definite D call. V lost 3 bases to trimming and J lost 1 base, with 9 bases between them. From germline, CDR1 is MNHEY and CDR2 SMNVEV (reference sequence). CDR3 size: 14 residues. The CDR3 nucleotides are TGTGCCAGCAGTTTGTTTGGACCGAACACTGAAGCTTTCTTT. The encoded protein is CASSLFGPNTEAFF.

The CDR3 region is CAWGGPGTEFASGQYF. CDR3 coding DNA: TGTGCCTGGGGCGGGCCAGGGACTGAATTCGCTTCGGGGCAGTACTTC. The J gene is TRBJ2-7, the V gene TRBV30; possibly TRBD2 for D (6 bases). This CDR3 has 16 residues. Germline values: CDR1 GTSNPN, CDR2 SVGIG (reference sequence). V was pared by 5 bases and J by 9 bases, with 29 bases between. Variable domain in full (rest from reference TRBV30 and TRBJ2-7): SQTIHQWPATLVQPVGSPLSLECTVEGTSNPNLYWYRQAAGRGLQLLFYSVGIGQISSEVPQNLSASRPQDRQFILSSKKLLLSDSGFYLCAWGGPGTEFASGQYFGPGTRLTVT.

This clone was seen once. One junction end disagrees with the germline gene, perhaps due to a read error. The V call is TRBV6-5, the J call TRBJ1-2, with D tentatively TRBD1 (6 bases). Germline V gene data show CDR1 as MNHEY and CDR2 as SVGAGI. This CDR3 has 13 amino acids. CDR3 region: CAISESLGAGYTF. The CDR3 bases are TGTGCCATCAGTGAGTCGTTGGGGGCGGGCTACACCTTC.

This chain uses TRBV15 with TRBJ2-7, with a possible D match to TRBD2 (6 bases). The CDR3 is made up of 14 amino acids. Looked up from germline, CDR1 is LNHNV and CDR2 is YYDKDF (reference sequence). Trimming shortened V by 5 bases and J by 5 bases, and 16 bases separated the two germline ends. The CDR3 spells CATSGGGGIHEQYF. CDR3 sequence (DNA): TGTGCCACCAGCGGGGGAGGCGGGATACACGAGCAGTACTTC.

Comments on this clone: The same CDR3 is also encoded by other DNA sequences in this sample. This chain joins TRBV5-1 and TRBJ2-2; weak D call: TRBD1 (6 bases). Germline V gene data show CDR1 as SGHRS and CDR2 as YFSETQ. This CDR3 has 15 amino acids. Trimming cost V 0 bases and J 3 bases, with 9 bases left between them. The CDR3 reads CASSLVRGDTGELFF. The CDR3 DNA follows: TGCGCCAGCAGCTTGGTCAGGGGCGACACCGGGGAGCTGTTTTTT.

The chain carries TRBV28 and TRBJ1-1, with a tentative D call TRBD1 (6 bases). This CDR3 region has 14 residues. Trimming took 6 bases from V and 4 from J, leaving 15 bases between them. Germline-derived CDR1 and CDR2 are MDHEN and SYDVKM. The CDR3 reads CASSPRRGGTEAFF. DNA for the CDR3: TGTGCCAGCAGCCCTAGGAGGGGGGGCACTGAAGCTTTCTTT.

The chain recombines TRBV5-1 with TRBJ2-4; a possible D gene is TRBD1 (6 bases). The V and J ends lost 1 base and 1 base respectively, with 18 bases between them. This CDR3 is built from 18 residues. Germline V gene data show CDR1 as SGHRS and CDR2 as YFSETQ. CDR3: CASSLQGSQRWAKNIQYF. The CDR3 DNA reads as TGCGCCAGCAGCTTGCAGGGGTCACAAAGGTGGGCCAAAAACATTCAGTACTTC.

The chain joins TRBV5-6 to TRBJ2-1; D is possibly TRBD1 (8 bases). The V end lost 2 bases, the J end lost 2 bases, and 14 bases lay between the germline ends. The germline V gene has CDR1 SGHDT and CDR2 YYEEEE. The CDR3 runs to 16 residues. In DNA, the CDR3 is TGTGCCAGCAGCTTTTACAGGGGGAGGGCCTACAATGAGCAGTTCTTC. Its translation is CASSFYRGRAYNEQFF.

The rearrangement links TRBV10-2 to TRBJ1-4; 7 bases match TRBD1. With V trimmed by 3 bases and J by 16 bases, 11 bases remained unmatched. The germline gives CDR1 WSHSY, CDR2 SAAADI. CDR3 length: 13 residues. DNA for the CDR3: TGCGCCAGCAGTGACCCGGGACAGCTTGATCGGTTTTTT. Encoded protein: CASSDPGQLDRFF.

The rearrangement joins TRBV18 to TRBJ2-1, with 10 bases aligning to TRBD2. The CDR3 is made up of 19 amino acids. With V trimmed by 2 bases and J by 6 bases, 16 bases remained unmatched. Germline V CDR1 and CDR2: KGHSH, LQKENI. The CDR3 DNA is TGTGCCAGCTCACCAAATTCAGGGTACGGGACTAGCGCCCCCAATGAGCAGTTCTTC. It codes for CASSPNSGYGTSAPNEQFF.

This CDR3 is CASSSPGGRAEYNEQFF. CDR3 nucleotide sequence: TGTGCCAGCAGCTCGCCGGGAGGACGAGCGGAATACAATGAGCAGTTCTTC. The chain uses TRBV7-8 and TRBJ2-1; 7 bases fit TRBD2. Trimming cost V 4 bases and J 4 bases; bases outside gene matches: 13. The length of the CDR3 is 17 residues. The germline gives CDR1 SGHVS, CDR2 FQNEAQ.

The chain employs TRBV6-1 and TRBJ1-5, with D perhaps matching TRBD1 (6 bases). The V end was cut by 6 bases, the J end by 6 bases, with 18 bases between. The CDR3 is 15 amino acids. Germline V gene lookup returns CDR1 MNHNS and CDR2 SASEGT. The CDR3 is CASRNTGGLRQPQHF. Here the CDR3 DNA reads TGTGCCAGCAGAAATACGGGGGGGCTGCGTCAGCCCCAGCATTTT.

This chain joins TRBV11-2 and TRBJ2-5; tentative D call: TRBD2 (5 bases). The ends were cut back, 3 bases at V and 5 bases at J, with 10 bases in the middle. The length of the CDR3 is 13 residues. Germline V gene data show CDR1 as SGHAT and CDR2 as FQNNGV. CDR3 protein: CASSFPGSETQYF. CDR3 bases: TGTGCCAGCAGCTTCCCGGGATCGGAGACCCAGTACTTC.

Remarks on this clone: The same CDR3 also results from other DNA sequences found in this sample. The CDR3 reads CASSLTGGGYTF. In DNA, the CDR3 is TGCGCCAGCAGCTTGACTGGAGGTGGCTACACCTTC. The chain employs TRBV5-1 and TRBJ1-2; no firm D call. Trimming took off 1 base at V and 7 bases at J, with 8 bases between the two ends. CDR1 is SGHRS, CDR2 YFSETQ, per germline. The CDR3 runs 12 residues.

The genes are TRBV7-3 and TRBJ2-6; tentatively, D is TRBD1 (5 bases). From germline, CDR1 is SGHTA and CDR2 FQGTGA. The CDR3 runs to 15 residues. V shed 1 base and J shed 2 bases, with 6 bases lying between them. The CDR3 DNA sequence: TGTGCCAGCAGCTTAATGACAGCTGGGGCCAACGTCCTGACTTTC. Translated: CASSLMTAGANVLTF.

The chain joins TRBV7-3 to TRBJ2-5; 8 bases match TRBD2. This CDR3 is 15 amino acids long. V shed 6 bases and J 1 base; nucleotides not matched to a gene: 7. Germline lookup yields CDR1 SGHTA and CDR2 FQGTGA. The CDR3 region is CASSYGGATQETQYF. The CDR3 coding sequence is TGTGCCAGCAGTTACGGGGGGGCTACCCAAGAGACCCAGTACTTC. The variable domain in full, with the rest retrieved from reference TRBV7-3 and TRBJ2-5, is GAGVSQTPSNKVTEKGKYVELRCDPISGHTALYWYRQSLGQGPEFLIYFQGTGAADDSGLPNDRFFAVRPEGSVSTLKIQRTERGDSAVYLCASSYGGATQETQYFGPGTRLLVL.

J is TRBJ2-1 and V is TRBV6-6; weak D call: TRBD2 (6 bases). V gave up 5 bases and J gave up 4 bases, with 15 bases separating them. CDR1 is MNHNY, CDR2 SVGAGI, per germline (reference sequence). This CDR3 has 15 residues. CDR3 sequence reads: CASSLRDSIYNEQFF. CDR3 DNA: TGTGCCAGCAGTCTCCGGGACTCGATATACAATGAGCAGTTCTTC.

V and J are TRBV29-1 and TRBJ2-1, with D uncertain. In germline, CDR1 is SQVTM, CDR2 ANQGSEA. The CDR3 loop spans 16 amino acids. Trimming removed 3 bases at V and 3 bases at J, with 18 bases between. For the CDR3, the DNA is TGCAGCGTTGATCCCTTCCTCGTGAACATCTACAATGAGCAGTTCTTC. This translates into CSVDPFLVNIYNEQFF.

Concerning this clone: The identical CDR3 is also encoded by other nucleotide sequences in the sample. The chain employs TRBV7-2 and TRBJ2-2; D is unresolved. This CDR3 is 14 amino acids long. Between the trimmed V and J ends, which lost 4 bases and 2 bases, there was a span of 8 bases. Germline assignment: CDR1 SGHTA and CDR2 FQGNSA. The CDR3 sequence is CASSSSRNTGELFF. The CDR3 bases are TGTGCCAGCAGCTCATCAAGAAACACCGGGGAGCTGTTTTTT. The variable domain in full, with the rest retrieved from reference TRBV7-2 and TRBJ2-2, is GAGVSQSPSNKVTEKGKDVELRCDPISGHTALYWYRQSLGQGLEFLIYFQGNSAPDKSGLPSDRFSAERTGGSVSTLTIQRTQQEDSAVYLCASSSSRNTGELFFGEGSRLTVL.

The chain combines TRBV6-5 with TRBJ1-2; D may be TRBD1 (6 bases). CDR3 length: 15 residues. V gave up 2 bases and J gave up 2 bases, with 12 bases separating them. Per germline, CDR1 MNHEY and CDR2 SVGAGI. CDR3 nucleotides: TGTGCCAGCAGTTACCGGATTGACAGGAACTATGGCTACACCTTC. It translates to CASSYRIDRNYGYTF.

The chain combines TRBV7-7 with TRBJ2-1; 9 bases agree with TRBD2. CDR3 length: 15 amino acids. With V trimmed by 2 bases and J by 5 bases, 4 bases remained unmatched. The germline CDR1 and CDR2 sequences are SSHAT and FNYEAQ (reference sequence). The CDR3 protein is CASSLRLAENNEQFF. CDR3 sequence (DNA): TGTGCCAGCAGCTTAAGACTAGCGGAGAACAATGAGCAGTTCTTC. Full variable domain (rest looked up from reference TRBV7-7 and TRBJ2-1): GAGVSQSPRYKVTKRGQDVTLRCDPISSHATLYWYQQALGQGPEFLTYFNYEAQPDKSGLPSDRFSAERPEGSISTLTIQRTEQRDSAMYRCASSLRLAENNEQFFGPGTRLTVL.